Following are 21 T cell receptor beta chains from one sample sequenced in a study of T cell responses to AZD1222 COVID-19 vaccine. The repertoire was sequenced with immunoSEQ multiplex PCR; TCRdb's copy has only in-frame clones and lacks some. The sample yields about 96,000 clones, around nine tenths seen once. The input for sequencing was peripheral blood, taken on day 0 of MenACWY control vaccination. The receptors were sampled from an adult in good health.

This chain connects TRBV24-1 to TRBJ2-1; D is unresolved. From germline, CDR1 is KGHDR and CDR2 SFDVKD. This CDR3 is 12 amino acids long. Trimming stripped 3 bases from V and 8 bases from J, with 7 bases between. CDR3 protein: CATSDQLHEQFF. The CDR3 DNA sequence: TGTGCCACCAGTGATCAGCTCCATGAGCAGTTCTTC.

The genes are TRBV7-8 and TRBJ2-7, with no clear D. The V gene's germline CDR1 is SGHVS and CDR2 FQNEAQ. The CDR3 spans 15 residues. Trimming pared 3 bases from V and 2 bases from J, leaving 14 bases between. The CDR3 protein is CASSLTSINPYEQYF. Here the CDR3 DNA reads TGTGCCAGCAGCTTGACTTCTATAAATCCCTACGAGCAGTACTTC. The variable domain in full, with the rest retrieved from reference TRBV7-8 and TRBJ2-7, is GAGVSQSPRYKVAKRGQDVALRCDPISGHVSLFWYQQALGQGPEFLTYFQNEAQLDKSGLPSDRFFAERPEGSVSTLKIQRTQQEDSAVYLCASSLTSINPYEQYFGPGTRLTVT.

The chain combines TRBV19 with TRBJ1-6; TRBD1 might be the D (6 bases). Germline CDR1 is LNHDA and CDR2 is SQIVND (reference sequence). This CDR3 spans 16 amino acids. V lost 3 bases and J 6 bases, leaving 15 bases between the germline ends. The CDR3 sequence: CASSIDIGRGNSPLHF. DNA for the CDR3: TGTGCCAGTAGTATCGATATCGGCAGGGGTAATTCACCCCTCCACTTT.

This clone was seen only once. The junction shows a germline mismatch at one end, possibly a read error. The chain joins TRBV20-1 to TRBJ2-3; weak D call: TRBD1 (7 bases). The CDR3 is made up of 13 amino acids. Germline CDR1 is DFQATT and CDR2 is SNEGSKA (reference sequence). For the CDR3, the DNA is TGCAGCGCTAGTGGAGGGGGCATCGATACGCAGTATTTT. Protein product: CSASGGGIDTQYF.

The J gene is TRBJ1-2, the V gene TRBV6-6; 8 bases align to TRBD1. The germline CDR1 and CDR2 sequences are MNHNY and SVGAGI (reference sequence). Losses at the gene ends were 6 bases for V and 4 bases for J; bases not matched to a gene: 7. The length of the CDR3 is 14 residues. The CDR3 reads CASSSFQGAYGYTF. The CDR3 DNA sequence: TGTGCCAGCAGCTCGTTTCAGGGGGCCTATGGCTACACCTTC.

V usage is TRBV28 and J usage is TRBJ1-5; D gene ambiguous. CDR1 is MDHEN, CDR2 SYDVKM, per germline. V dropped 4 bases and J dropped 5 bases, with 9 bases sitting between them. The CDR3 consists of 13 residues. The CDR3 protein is CASSSPPDQPQHF. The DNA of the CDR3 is TGTGCCAGCAGTTCCCCCCCAGATCAGCCCCAGCATTTT.

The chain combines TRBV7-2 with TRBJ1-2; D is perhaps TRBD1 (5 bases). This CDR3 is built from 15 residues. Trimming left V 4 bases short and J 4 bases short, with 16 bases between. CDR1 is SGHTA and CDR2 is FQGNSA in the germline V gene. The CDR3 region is CASSSQATGPYGYTF. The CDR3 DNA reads TGTGCCAGCAGCTCCCAGGCTACAGGTCCCTATGGCTACACCTTC.

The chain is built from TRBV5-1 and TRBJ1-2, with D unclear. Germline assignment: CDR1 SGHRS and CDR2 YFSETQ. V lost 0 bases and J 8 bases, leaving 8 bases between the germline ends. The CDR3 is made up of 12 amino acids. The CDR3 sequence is CASSLGNWGYTF. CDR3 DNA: TGCGCCAGCAGCTTGGGGAATTGGGGCTACACCTTC.

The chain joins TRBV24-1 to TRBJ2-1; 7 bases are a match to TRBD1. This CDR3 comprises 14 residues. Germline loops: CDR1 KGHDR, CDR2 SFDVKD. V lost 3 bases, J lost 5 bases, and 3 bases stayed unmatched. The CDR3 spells CATSDPGQHNEQFF. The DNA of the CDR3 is TGTGCCACCAGTGATCCGGGACAGCACAATGAGCAGTTCTTC.

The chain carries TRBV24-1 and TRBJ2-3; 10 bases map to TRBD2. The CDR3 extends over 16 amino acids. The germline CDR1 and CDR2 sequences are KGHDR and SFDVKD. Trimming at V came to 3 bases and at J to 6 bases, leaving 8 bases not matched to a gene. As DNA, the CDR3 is TGTGCCACCAGTGATCCAAGCGGGAGGGCCGGGGATACGCAGTATTTT. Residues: CATSDPSGRAGDTQYF.

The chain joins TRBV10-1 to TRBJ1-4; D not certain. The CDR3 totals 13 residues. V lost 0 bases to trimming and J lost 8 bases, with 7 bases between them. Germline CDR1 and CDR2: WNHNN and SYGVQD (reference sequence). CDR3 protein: CASSESNGEKLFF. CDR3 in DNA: TGCGCCAGCAGTGAGTCCAACGGGGAAAAACTGTTTTTT.

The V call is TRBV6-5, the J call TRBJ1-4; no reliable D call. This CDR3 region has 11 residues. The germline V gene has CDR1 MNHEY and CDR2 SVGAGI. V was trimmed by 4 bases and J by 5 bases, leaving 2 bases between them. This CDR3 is CASSFNEKLFF. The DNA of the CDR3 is TGTGCCAGCAGTTTCAATGAAAAACTGTTTTTT.

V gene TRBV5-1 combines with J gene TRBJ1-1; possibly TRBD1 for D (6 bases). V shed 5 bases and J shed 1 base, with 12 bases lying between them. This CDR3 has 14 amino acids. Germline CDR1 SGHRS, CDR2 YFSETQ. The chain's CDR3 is CASRSGTTNTEAFF. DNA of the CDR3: TGCGCCAGCAGAAGTGGGACAACGAACACTGAAGCTTTCTTT.

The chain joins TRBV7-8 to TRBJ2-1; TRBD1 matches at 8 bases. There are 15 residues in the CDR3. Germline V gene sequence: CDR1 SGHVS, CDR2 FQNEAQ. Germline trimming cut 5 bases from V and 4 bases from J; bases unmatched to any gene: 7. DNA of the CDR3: TGTGCCAGCAGCCTTGACAGGGGAGTGTACAATGAGCAGTTCTTC. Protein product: CASSLDRGVYNEQFF.

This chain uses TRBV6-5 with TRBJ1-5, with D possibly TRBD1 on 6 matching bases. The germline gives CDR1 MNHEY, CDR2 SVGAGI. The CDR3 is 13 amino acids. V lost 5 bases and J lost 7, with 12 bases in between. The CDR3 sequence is CASSTAGEQPQHF. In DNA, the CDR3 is TGTGCCAGCAGTACGGCAGGGGAGCAGCCCCAGCATTTT.

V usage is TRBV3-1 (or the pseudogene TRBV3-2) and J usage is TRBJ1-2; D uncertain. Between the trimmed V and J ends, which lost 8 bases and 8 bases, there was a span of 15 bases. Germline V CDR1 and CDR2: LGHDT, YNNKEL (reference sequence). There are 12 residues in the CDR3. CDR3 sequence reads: CASSTAGLGYTF. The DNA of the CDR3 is TGTGCCAGCTCGACGGCAGGTCTCGGCTACACCTTC.

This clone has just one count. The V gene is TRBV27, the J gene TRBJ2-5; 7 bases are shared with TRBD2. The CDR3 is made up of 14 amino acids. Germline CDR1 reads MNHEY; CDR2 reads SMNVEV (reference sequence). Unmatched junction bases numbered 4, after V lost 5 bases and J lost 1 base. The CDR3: CASSGGVIQETQYF. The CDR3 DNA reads TGTGCCAGCAGTGGGGGGGTGATCCAAGAGACCCAGTACTTC.

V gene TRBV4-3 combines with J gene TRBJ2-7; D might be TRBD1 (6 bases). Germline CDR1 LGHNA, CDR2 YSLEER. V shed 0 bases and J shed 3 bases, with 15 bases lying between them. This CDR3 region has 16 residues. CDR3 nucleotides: TGCGCCAGCAGCCAAGATTGGGTAGGGGGTAACTACGAGCAGTACTTC. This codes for CASSQDWVGGNYEQYF.

The CDR3 reads CASSGQETQYF. The CDR3 DNA reads as TGTGCCAGCTCGGGTCAAGAGACCCAGTACTTC. The V gene is TRBV7-9, the J gene TRBJ2-5, with D unclear. Per germline, CDR1 SEHNR and CDR2 FQNEAQ (reference sequence). The V and J ends lost 8 bases and 2 bases respectively, with 6 bases between them. CDR3 length: 11 residues.

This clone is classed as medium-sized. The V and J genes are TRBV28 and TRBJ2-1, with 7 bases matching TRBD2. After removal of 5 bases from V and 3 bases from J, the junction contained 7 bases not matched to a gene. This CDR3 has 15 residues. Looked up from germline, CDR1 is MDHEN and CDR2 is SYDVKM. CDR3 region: CASSPQPGGYNEQFF. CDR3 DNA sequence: TGTGCCAGCAGTCCCCAGCCGGGGGGCTACAATGAGCAGTTCTTC.

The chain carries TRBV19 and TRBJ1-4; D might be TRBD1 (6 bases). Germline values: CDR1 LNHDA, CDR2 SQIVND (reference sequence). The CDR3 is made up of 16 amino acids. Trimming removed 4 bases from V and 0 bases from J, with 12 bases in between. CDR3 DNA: TGTGCCAGTAGTACAGGACAGACGACAACTAATGAAAAACTGTTTTTT. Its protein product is CASSTGQTTTNEKLFF.